This TCR beta chain appears in the sequencing data of a study of CXCR3-negative and CXCR3-positive naive CD8 T cells. Study observations and caveats: Researchers report that CXCR3-positive naive cells carry more hydrophobic TRB CDR3s than CXCR3-negative naive cells. High diversity, comparable across both naive subsets, contrasted with much lower diversity in memory CD8+ cells. The study found CXCR3 expression partially decreased after cryopreservation and ran most assays on fresh PBMCs. Surface CD5 was comparable between naive subsets; TCR strength was inferred from TRB CDR3 properties.

This CDR3 is built from 16 residues. Germline V gene sequence: CDR1 SEHNR, CDR2 FQNEAQ (reference sequence). The libraries of TRB cDNA were prepared using 5' RACE with UMI labels. From the 5' RACE reads, TCRdb lists one entry per CDR3 protein and no DNA. In total, the table holds roughly 93,000 distinct CDR3 sequences. For this clonotype: Its antigen is unidentified.

The sequenced sample was naive CXCR3+ CD8+ T cells from blood. Sample subset: CD45RO-CCR7+CD27+CD95- naive CD8+ T cells expressing CXCR3 (TNR3+). This receptor was identified in a human donor in good health. Some clones in this sample may be carry-over from other donors' samples. The V gene is TRBV7-9, the J gene TRBJ2-7; the TCRdb D gene call, TRBD2, has no DNA to confirm it. This CDR3 reads CASSWTSGHTLNEQYF.